This T cell receptor (beta chain) came from a study of blood T cell repertoires in COVID-19. At the level of the study: Collection of acute and convalescent COVID-19 samples took place in the United States, Italy and Spain. T cells, B-cell-depleted T cells, or PBMCs provided the cDNA or gDNA that served as material.

In Seattle, patients joined the study during active infection and were tracked longitudinally. CDR3 length: 15 residues. CDR1 is DFQATT and CDR2 is SNEGSKA in the germline V gene (reference sequence). V lost 3 bases, J lost 6 bases, and 19 bases lay in between. Original analysis: It was from reference gene primer amplification that nucleated cell counts were estimated. Sequencing was performed with immunoSEQ multiplex PCR; in TCRdb, only in-frame clones are kept and a portion is missing. Clone size and V and J calls were adopted from that table, with D and trimming inferred from the DNA. This repertoire shows 430,000 or so clones, 85% to 90% found once; its top ten account for approximately 0.92%.

The receptor's source is a man between 18 and 29 years old with COVID-19, enrolled during active disease. The sequenced sample consisted of peripheral blood. The chain couples TRBV20-1 to TRBJ2-3; perhaps TRBD2 as D (5 bases). The CDR3 DNA follows: TGCAGTGCTAGTGATGCGGGCGGTCGCGGGGATACGCAGTATTTT. As protein: CSASDAGGRGDTQYF.